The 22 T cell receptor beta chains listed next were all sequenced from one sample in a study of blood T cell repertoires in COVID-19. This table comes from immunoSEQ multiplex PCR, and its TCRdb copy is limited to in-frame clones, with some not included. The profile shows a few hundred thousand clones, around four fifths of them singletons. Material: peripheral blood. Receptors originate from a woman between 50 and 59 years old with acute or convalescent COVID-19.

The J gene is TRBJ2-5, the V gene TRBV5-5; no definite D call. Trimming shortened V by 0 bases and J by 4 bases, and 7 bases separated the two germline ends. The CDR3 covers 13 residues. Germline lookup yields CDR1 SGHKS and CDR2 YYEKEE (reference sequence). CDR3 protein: CASSLAYGETQYF. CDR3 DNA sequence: TGTGCCAGCAGCTTGGCCTATGGAGAGACCCAGTACTTC.

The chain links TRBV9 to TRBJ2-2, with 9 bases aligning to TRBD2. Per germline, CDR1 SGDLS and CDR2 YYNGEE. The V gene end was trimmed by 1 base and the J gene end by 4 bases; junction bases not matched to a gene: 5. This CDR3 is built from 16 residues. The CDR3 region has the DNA TGTGCCAGCAGCGTACCGGGACTAGCTTCCACCGGGGAGCTGTTTTTT. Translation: CASSVPGLASTGELFF.

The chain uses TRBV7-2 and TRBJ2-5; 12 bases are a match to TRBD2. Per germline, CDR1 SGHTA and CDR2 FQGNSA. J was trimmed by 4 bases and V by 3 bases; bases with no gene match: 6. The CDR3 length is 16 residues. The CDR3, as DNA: TGTGCCAGCAGCTTGACTAGCGGGGGCAGAGGAGAGACCCAGTACTTC. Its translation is CASSLTSGGRGETQYF.

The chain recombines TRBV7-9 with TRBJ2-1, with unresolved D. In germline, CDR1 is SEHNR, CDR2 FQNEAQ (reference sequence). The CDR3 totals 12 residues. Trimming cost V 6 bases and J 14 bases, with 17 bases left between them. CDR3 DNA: TGTGCCAGCAGGTCCCCCGGGTCCTCGGAGTTCTTC. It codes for CASRSPGSSEFF.

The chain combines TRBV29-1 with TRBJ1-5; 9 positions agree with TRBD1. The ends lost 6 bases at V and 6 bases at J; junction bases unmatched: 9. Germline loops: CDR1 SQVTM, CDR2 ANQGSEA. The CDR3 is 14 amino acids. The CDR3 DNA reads TGCAGCGTCAGCCGGGACAGGGTGGGTCAGCCCCAGCATTTT. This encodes CSVSRDRVGQPQHF.

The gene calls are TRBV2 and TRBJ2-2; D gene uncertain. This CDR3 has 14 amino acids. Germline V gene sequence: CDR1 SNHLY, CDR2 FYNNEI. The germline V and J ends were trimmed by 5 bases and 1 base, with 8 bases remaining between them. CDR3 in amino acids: CASSWQVNTGELFF. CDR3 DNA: TGTGCCAGCAGTTGGCAGGTGAACACCGGGGAGCTGTTTTTT.

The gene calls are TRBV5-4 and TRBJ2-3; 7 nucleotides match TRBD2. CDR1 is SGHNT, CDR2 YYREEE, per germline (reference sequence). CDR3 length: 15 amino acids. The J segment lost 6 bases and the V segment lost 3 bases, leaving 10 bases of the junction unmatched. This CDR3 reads CASSSRAGEFDTQYF. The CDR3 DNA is TGTGCCAGCAGCTCGCGGGCGGGGGAGTTTGATACGCAGTATTTT.

CDR3 amino acids: CSASEPFAGTQETQYF. The CDR3, as DNA: TGCAGTGCTAGTGAACCTTTCGCGGGGACTCAAGAGACCCAGTACTTC. The chain recombines TRBV20-1 with TRBJ2-5; a weak D match, TRBD2 (6 bases). This CDR3 region has 16 residues. The germline V and J ends were trimmed by 3 bases and 2 bases, with 19 bases remaining between them. Germline loops: CDR1 DFQATT, CDR2 SNEGSKA (reference sequence).

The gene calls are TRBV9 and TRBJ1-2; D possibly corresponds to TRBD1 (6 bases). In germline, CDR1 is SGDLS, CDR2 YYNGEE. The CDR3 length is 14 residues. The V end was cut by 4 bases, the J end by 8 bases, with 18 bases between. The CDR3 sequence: CASSFRTDARGYTF. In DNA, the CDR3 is TGTGCCAGCAGCTTTAGGACAGATGCGCGGGGCTACACCTTC.

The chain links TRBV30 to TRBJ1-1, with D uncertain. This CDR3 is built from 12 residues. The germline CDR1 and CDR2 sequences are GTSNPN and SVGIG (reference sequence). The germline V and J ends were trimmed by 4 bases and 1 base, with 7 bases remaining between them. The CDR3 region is CAWKSGNTEAFF. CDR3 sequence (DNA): TGTGCCTGGAAATCAGGGAACACTGAAGCTTTCTTT.

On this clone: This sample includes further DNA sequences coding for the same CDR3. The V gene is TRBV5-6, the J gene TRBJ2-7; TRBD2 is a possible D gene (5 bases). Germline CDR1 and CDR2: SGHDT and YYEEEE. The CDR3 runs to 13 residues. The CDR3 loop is CASRHRGFYEQYV. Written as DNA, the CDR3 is TGTGCTAGCAGGCACCGAGGGTTCTACGAGCAGTACGTC.

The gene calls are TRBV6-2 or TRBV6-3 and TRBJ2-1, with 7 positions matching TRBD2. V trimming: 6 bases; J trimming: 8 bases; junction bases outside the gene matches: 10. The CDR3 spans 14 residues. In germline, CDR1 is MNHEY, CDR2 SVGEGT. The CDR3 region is CASSPTTSPDEQFF. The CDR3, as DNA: TGTGCCAGCAGCCCCACGACTAGCCCTGATGAGCAGTTCTTC.

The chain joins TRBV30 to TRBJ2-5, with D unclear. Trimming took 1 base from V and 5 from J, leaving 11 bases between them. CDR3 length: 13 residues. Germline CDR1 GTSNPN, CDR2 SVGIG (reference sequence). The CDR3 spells CAWSGGTQETQYF. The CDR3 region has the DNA TGTGCCTGGAGTGGAGGCACCCAGGAGACCCAGTACTTC. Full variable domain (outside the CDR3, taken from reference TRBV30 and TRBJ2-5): SQTIHQWPATLVQPVGSPLSLECTVEGTSNPNLYWYRQAAGRGLQLLFYSVGIGQISSEVPQNLSASRPQDRQFILSSKKLLLSDSGFYLCAWSGGTQETQYFGPGTRLLVL.

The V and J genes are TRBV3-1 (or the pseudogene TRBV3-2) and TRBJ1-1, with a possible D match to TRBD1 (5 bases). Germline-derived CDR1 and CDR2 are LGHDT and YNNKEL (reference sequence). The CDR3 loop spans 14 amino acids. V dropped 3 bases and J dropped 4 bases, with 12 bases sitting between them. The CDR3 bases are TGTGCCAGCAGCCACTCGGACAAGATCACTGAAGCTTTCTTT. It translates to CASSHSDKITEAFF.

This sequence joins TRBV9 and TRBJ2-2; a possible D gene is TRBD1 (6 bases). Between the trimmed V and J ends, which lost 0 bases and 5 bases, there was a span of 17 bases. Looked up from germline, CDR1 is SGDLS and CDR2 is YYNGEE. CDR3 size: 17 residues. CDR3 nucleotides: TGTGCCAGCAGCGTAGCTCCAGGGGCGGGCGAAACCGGGGAGCTGTTTTTT. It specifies CASSVAPGAGETGELFF. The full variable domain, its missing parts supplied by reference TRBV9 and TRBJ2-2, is DSGVTQTPKHLITATGQRVTLRCSPRSGDLSVYWYQQSLDQGLQFLIQYYNGEERAKGNILERFSAQQFPDLHSELNLSSLELGDSALYFCASSVAPGAGETGELFFGEGSRLTVL.

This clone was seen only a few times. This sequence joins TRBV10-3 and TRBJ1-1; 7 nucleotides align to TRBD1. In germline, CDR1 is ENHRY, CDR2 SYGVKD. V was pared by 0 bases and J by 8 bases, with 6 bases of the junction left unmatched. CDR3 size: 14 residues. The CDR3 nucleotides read TGTGCCATCAGTGAGTCATTAGGACAGGCCGAAGCTTTCTTT. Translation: CAISESLGQAEAFF.

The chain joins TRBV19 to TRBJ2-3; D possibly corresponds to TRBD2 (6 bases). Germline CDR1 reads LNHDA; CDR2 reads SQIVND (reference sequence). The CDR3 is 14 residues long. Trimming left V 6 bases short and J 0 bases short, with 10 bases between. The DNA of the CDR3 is TGTGCCAGTAGAACGGGAGAGAGCACAGATACGCAGTATTTT. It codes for CASRTGESTDTQYF.

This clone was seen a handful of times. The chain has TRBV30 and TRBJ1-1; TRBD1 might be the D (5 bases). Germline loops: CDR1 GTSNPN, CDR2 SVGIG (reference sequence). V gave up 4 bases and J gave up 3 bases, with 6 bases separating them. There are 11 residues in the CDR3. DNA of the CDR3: TGTGCCTGGATGGGGCACACTGAAGCTTTCTTT. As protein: CAWMGHTEAFF. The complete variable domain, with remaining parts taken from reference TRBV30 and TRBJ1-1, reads SQTIHQWPATLVQPVGSPLSLECTVEGTSNPNLYWYRQAAGRGLQLLFYSVGIGQISSEVPQNLSASRPQDRQFILSSKKLLLSDSGFYLCAWMGHTEAFFGQGTRLTVV.

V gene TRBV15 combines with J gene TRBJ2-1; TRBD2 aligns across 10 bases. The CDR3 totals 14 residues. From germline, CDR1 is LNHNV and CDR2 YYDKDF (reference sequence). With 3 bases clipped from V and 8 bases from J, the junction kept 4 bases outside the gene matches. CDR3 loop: CATSSLAGDDEQFF. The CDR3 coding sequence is TGTGCCACCAGCAGTCTAGCGGGAGACGATGAGCAGTTCTTC. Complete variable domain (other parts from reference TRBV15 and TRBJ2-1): DAMVIQNPRYQVTQFGKPVTLSCSQTLNHNVMYWYQQKSSQAPKLLFHYYDKDFNNEADTPDNFQSRRPNTSFCFLDIRSPGLGDTAMYLCATSSLAGDDEQFFGPGTRLTVL.

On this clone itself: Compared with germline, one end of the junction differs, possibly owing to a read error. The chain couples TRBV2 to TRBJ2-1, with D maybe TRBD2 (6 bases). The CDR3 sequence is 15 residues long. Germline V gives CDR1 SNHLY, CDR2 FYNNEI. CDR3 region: CASSEGLARSGEQFF. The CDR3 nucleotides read TGTGCCAGCAGCGAAGGGCTAGCGAGGAGCGGTGAGCAGTTCTTC.

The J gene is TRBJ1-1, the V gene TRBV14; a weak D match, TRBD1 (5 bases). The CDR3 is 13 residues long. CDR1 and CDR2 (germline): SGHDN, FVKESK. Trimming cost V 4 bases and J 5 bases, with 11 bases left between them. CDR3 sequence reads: CASSRGEGTEAFF. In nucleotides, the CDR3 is TGTGCCAGCAGCCGAGGGGAGGGGACTGAAGCTTTCTTT.

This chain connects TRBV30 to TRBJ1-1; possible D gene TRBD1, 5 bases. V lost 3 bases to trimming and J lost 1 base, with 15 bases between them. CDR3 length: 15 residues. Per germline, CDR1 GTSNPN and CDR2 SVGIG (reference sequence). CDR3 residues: CAWSPGPGGNTEAFF. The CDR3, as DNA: TGTGCCTGGAGCCCAGGTCCGGGGGGGAACACTGAAGCTTTCTTT.